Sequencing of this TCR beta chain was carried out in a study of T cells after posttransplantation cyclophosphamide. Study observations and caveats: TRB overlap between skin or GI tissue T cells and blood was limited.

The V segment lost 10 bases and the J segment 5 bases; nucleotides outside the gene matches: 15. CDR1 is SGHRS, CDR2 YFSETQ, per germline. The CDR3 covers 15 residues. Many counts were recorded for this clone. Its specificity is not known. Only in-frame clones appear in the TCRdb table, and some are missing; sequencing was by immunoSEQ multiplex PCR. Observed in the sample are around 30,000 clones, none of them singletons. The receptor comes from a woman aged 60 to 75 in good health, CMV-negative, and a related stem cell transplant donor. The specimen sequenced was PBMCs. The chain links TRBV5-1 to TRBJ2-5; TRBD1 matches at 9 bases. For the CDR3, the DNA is TGCGCCGGACCCCGGCGACAGGGGGTTGTGGAGACCCAGTACTTC. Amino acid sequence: CAGPRRQGVVETQYF.